This T cell receptor beta chain comes out of a study of T cell responses to AZD1222 COVID-19 vaccine. Study-wide findings and caveats: Spike-specific TCR breadth and depth grew following two AZD1222 doses.

The CDR3 sequence is 14 residues long. Germline CDR1 reads SGHDN; CDR2 reads FVKESK. The V segment lost 1 base and the J segment 5 bases; nucleotides outside the gene matches: 2. In the case of this clone: Its antigen is undetermined.

Only in-frame clones appear in the TCRdb table, and some are missing; sequencing was by immunoSEQ multiplex PCR. The sample includes more than 75,000 clones, roughly 85% of them seen just once. V gene TRBV14 combines with J gene TRBJ2-5, with 9 bases lining up with TRBD2. The sequencing used peripheral blood, collected 28 days after the second AZD1222 dose. This TCR came from an adult who received the AZD1222 COVID-19 vaccine. The CDR3 DNA reads as TGTGCCAGCAGCCAAGTTAGCGGGAGTGAGACCCAGTACTTC. Encoded protein: CASSQVSGSETQYF. The full variable domain, rest sourced from reference TRBV14 and TRBJ2-5, is EAGVTQFPSHSVIEKGQTVTLRCDPISGHDNLYWYRRVMGKEIKFLLHFVKESKQDESGMPNNRFLAERTGGTYSTLKVQPAELEDSGVYFCASSQVSGSETQYFGPGTRLLVL.